The source of this TCR beta chain is a study of cytomegalovirus exposure and HLA in healthy donors. Vbeta (60) and Jbeta (13) primers were used in the PCR. Some clones are missing from TCRdb's copy, which holds only in-frame ones; the method was immunoSEQ multiplex PCR. Here the sample spans about 150,000 clones, approximately 82% being singletons. Trimming pared 3 bases from V and 1 base from J, leaving 4 bases between. This CDR3 has 13 residues. In germline, CDR1 is LNHDA, CDR2 SQIVND (reference sequence). The chain carries TRBV19 and TRBJ1-5; no firm D call. The sequence was obtained from a woman in her fifties or sixties in good health and CMV-seropositive. Material for sequencing was PBMCs. CDR3 coding DNA: TGTGCCAGTAGTATGGCAAGCAATCAGCCCCAGCATTTT. Its translation: CASSMASNQPQHF.